This TCR beta chain was sequenced in a study of OX40 agonist ivuxolimab in advanced cancers. Study as a whole: Patients achieving partial responses numbered three: one hepatocellular carcinoma case and two cutaneous melanoma cases. Study-level points and caveats: CD4+ and CD8+ blood T cells expanded clonally by week 6 at 0.1 to 3.0 mg/kg. Average numbers of expanded clones were greater in CD8+ T cells than in CD4+.

This CDR3 region has 14 residues. J gave up 5 bases and V 3 bases, and 3 bases lay outside the gene matches. With respect to this clone: Antigen: not known.

Sequencing was performed with immunoSEQ multiplex PCR; in TCRdb, only in-frame clones are kept and a portion is missing. The sample holds approximately 90,000 clones, around 85% seen once. The source was CD4+ or CD8+ T cells sorted from blood, collected in a trial of the OX40 agonist ivuxolimab. V is TRBV23-1 and J is TRBJ2-1, with TRBD2 matching 8 bases. TRBV23-1 is reported as an ORF; its role is uncertain. This clonotype was sampled from an adult with an advanced solid tumor such as melanoma, head and neck, liver or kidney cancer. The CDR3 nucleotides read TGCGCCAGCAGTCACCCGACTAGCGACAATGAGCAGTTCTTC. It encodes CASSHPTSDNEQFF.